Below, 22 T cell receptor beta chains from the same sample are listed, as sequenced in a study of OX40 agonist ivuxolimab in advanced cancers. Profiled with immunoSEQ multiplex PCR; TCRdb holds only in-frame clones, not every one. In the table there are fewer than 85,000 clones, around 90% of which are singletons. The material was CD4+ or CD8+ T cells sorted from blood, obtained in a trial of the OX40 agonist ivuxolimab. The receptors originated from an adult with an advanced solid tumor such as melanoma, head and neck, liver or kidney cancer.

CDR3 sequence: CASSDLVAPAYLDTQYF. CDR3 in DNA: TGCGCCAGCAGCGATCTAGTGGCCCCTGCATATCTGGATACGCAGTATTTT. The chain links TRBV5-1 to TRBJ2-3; D unclear. Trimming cost V 4 bases and J 6 bases, with 24 bases left between them. Germline loops: CDR1 SGHRS, CDR2 YFSETQ. The CDR3 extends over 17 amino acids. The variable domain in full, with the rest retrieved from reference TRBV5-1 and TRBJ2-3, is KAGVTQTPRYLIKTRGQQVTLSCSPISGHRSVSWYQQTPGQGLQFLFEYFSETQRNKGNFPGRFSGRQFSNSRSEMNVSTLELGDSALYLCASSDLVAPAYLDTQYFGPGTRLTVL.

The chain links TRBV7-6 to TRBJ2-7; 14 bases are shared with TRBD2. The CDR3 contains 14 residues. V lost 4 bases to trimming and J lost 6 bases; unmatched junction nucleotides: 2. The germline CDR1 and CDR2 sequences are SGHVS and FNYEAQ. This CDR3 reads CASSSGLAGGEQYF. DNA of the CDR3: TGTGCCAGCAGCTCAGGACTAGCGGGGGGCGAGCAGTACTTC.

The CDR3 spells CASSYTGAGELFF. CDR3 bases: TGTGCCAGCAGCTATACAGGGGCCGGGGAGCTGTTTTTT. The chain links TRBV7-6 to TRBJ2-2, with 7 positions matching TRBD1. The CDR3 spans 13 residues. The ends lost 4 bases at V and 6 bases at J; junction bases unmatched: 2. In germline, CDR1 is SGHVS, CDR2 FNYEAQ.

The J gene is TRBJ2-1, the V gene TRBV11-2; D uncertain. Looked up from germline, CDR1 is SGHAT and CDR2 is FQNNGV. The CDR3 has 12 amino acids. Trimming removed 3 bases from V and 3 bases from J, with 3 bases in between. The chain's CDR3 is CASSFDYNEQFF. DNA of the CDR3: TGTGCCAGCAGCTTTGACTACAATGAGCAGTTCTTC.

The chain uses TRBV19 and TRBJ2-3; 8 nucleotides match TRBD1. CDR1 and CDR2 from the germline V gene are LNHDA and SQIVND (reference sequence). The CDR3 consists of 13 residues. With V trimmed by 7 bases and J by 4 bases, 4 bases remained unmatched. CDR3 coding DNA: TGTGCCAGTACCACGGACAGGGCAGATACGCAGTATTTT. Amino acid sequence: CASTTDRADTQYF. The full variable domain, rest sourced from reference TRBV19 and TRBJ2-3, is DGGITQSPKYLFRKEGQNVTLSCEQNLNHDAMYWYRQDPGQGLRLIYYSQIVNDFQKGDIAEGYSVSREKKESFPLTVTSAQKNPTAFYLCASTTDRADTQYFGPGTRLTVL.

This chain connects TRBV15 to TRBJ2-3; D remains unclear. Germline V lookup: CDR1 LNHNV, CDR2 YYDKDF (reference sequence). CDR3 length equals 12 residues. The V end was cut by 0 bases, the J end by 8 bases, with 6 bases between. CDR3 nucleotide sequence: TGTGCCACCAGCAGAGATCGGGTTACGCAGTATTTT. Amino acids: CATSRDRVTQYF. Filled out from reference TRBV15 and TRBJ2-3, the complete variable domain reads DAMVIQNPRYQVTQFGKPVTLSCSQTLNHNVMYWYQQKSSQAPKLLFHYYDKDFNNEADTPDNFQSRRPNTSFCFLDIRSPGLGDTAMYLCATSRDRVTQYFGPGTRLTVL.

The chain carries TRBV19 and TRBJ2-3; TRBD1 is a possible D gene (6 bases). This CDR3 has 15 residues. V lost 5 bases to trimming and J lost 1 base, with 13 bases between them. Germline CDR1 LNHDA, CDR2 SQIVND (reference sequence). CDR3 bases: TGTGCCAGTAGTTGGGGGCCAGGGGGCACAGATACGCAGTATTTT. As protein: CASSWGPGGTDTQYF.

CDR3 sequence (DNA): TGTGCCACCAGCAGCCACTTACTAGCGGGAGCTTTTGAGCAGTTCTTC. The encoded protein is CATSSHLLAGAFEQFF. The gene calls are TRBV15 and TRBJ2-1; 11 nucleotides match TRBD2. The length of the CDR3 is 16 residues. J was trimmed by 9 bases and V by 3 bases; bases with no gene match: 10. Germline loops: CDR1 LNHNV, CDR2 YYDKDF (reference sequence).

Note on this clone: Different DNA sequences within this sample yield the same CDR3. This chain uses TRBV9 with TRBJ2-7, with 10 bases that match TRBD1. The CDR3 loop spans 14 amino acids. Germline V gives CDR1 SGDLS, CDR2 YYNGEE. Trimming at V came to 2 bases and at J to 2 bases, leaving 1 base not matched to a gene. The CDR3 coding sequence is TGTGCCAGCAGCGTTGGGACAGGGGCCTACGAGCAGTACTTC. It specifies CASSVGTGAYEQYF.

A note on this clone: Other nucleotide sequences in the sample specify the same CDR3. This rearrangement joins TRBV27 to TRBJ2-7; D unclear. CDR3 length: 12 residues. Germline V gives CDR1 MNHEY, CDR2 SMNVEV (reference sequence). Trimming took off 0 bases at V and 3 bases at J, with 3 bases between the two ends. The CDR3 is CASSLSGYEQYF. CDR3 nucleotide sequence: TGTGCCAGCAGTTTATCGGGCTACGAGCAGTACTTC.

The chain joins TRBV11-2 to TRBJ2-1, with D possibly being TRBD2 (5 bases). The CDR3 has 17 amino acids. V shed 2 bases and J shed 4 bases, with 18 bases lying between them. CDR1 SGHAT and CDR2 FQNNGV come from the germline V gene. Here the CDR3 DNA reads TGTGCCAGCAGCTTATTGCGGGCTAGAGCGTCGTACAATGAGCAGTTCTTC. Amino acid sequence: CASSLLRARASYNEQFF. The full variable domain, completed using reference TRBV11-2 and TRBJ2-1, is EAGVAQSPRYKIIEKRQSVAFWCNPISGHATLYWYQQILGQGPKLLIQFQNNGVVDDSQLPKDRFSAERLKGVDSTLKIQPAKLEDSAVYLCASSLLRARASYNEQFFGPGTRLTVL.

The V call is TRBV27, the J call TRBJ2-7; D remains unclear. Germline CDR1 is MNHEY and CDR2 is SMNVEV (reference sequence). The CDR3 is made up of 12 amino acids. Trimming pared 4 bases from V and 3 bases from J, leaving 7 bases between. The CDR3 loop is CASSSLNYEQYF. CDR3 DNA: TGTGCCAGCAGTTCCCTCAACTACGAGCAGTACTTC.

This rearrangement joins TRBV15 to TRBJ2-7; no reliable D call. This CDR3 spans 14 amino acids. Germline CDR1 and CDR2: LNHNV and YYDKDF (reference sequence). The V gene lost 0 bases and the J gene lost 3 bases, with 9 bases spanning the gap. CDR3 in amino acids: CATSRDPDHYEQYF. The CDR3 DNA reads TGTGCCACCAGCAGAGACCCGGACCACTACGAGCAGTACTTC. Based on the CDR3 plus reference TRBV15 and TRBJ2-7, the full variable domain is DAMVIQNPRYQVTQFGKPVTLSCSQTLNHNVMYWYQQKSSQAPKLLFHYYDKDFNNEADTPDNFQSRRPNTSFCFLDIRSPGLGDTAMYLCATSRDPDHYEQYFGPGTRLTVT.

V is TRBV27 and J is TRBJ1-2; the D is unclear. This CDR3 spans 13 amino acids. Deletions cut 2 bases from V and 1 base from J, with 5 bases between. Germline V gene data show CDR1 as MNHEY and CDR2 as SMNVEV (reference sequence). CDR3: CASSLGVNYGYTF. The CDR3 coding sequence is TGTGCCAGCAGTTTAGGGGTTAACTATGGCTACACCTTC.

The chain links TRBV5-8 to TRBJ1-4, with 9 bases lining up with TRBD1. The CDR3 has 18 residues. Per germline, CDR1 SGHTS and CDR2 YDEGEE. Trimming at V came to 0 bases and at J to 7 bases, leaving 13 bases not matched to a gene. The CDR3 here is CASSLGDRVYSSGEKLFF. In DNA, the CDR3 is TGTGCCAGCAGCTTGGGGGACAGGGTATATTCGTCCGGTGAAAAACTGTTTTTT.

This clone appeared once. V gene TRBV6-6 combines with J gene TRBJ2-7; 11 bases map to TRBD1. This CDR3 is 14 amino acids long. Germline V gene sequence: CDR1 MNHNY, CDR2 SVGAGI (reference sequence). J lost 7 bases, V lost 2 bases, and 4 bases had no gene match. CDR3 sequence: CASSYPDRGQEQYF. In DNA form, the CDR3 reads TGTGCCAGCAGTTACCCGGACAGGGGGCAGGAGCAGTACTTC.

Turning to this clone: One junction end disagrees with the germline gene, perhaps due to a read error. The rearrangement uses TRBV2 and TRBJ2-5, with no clear D. The CDR3 sequence is 11 residues long. The germline gives CDR1 SNHLY, CDR2 FYNNEI. The CDR3 spells CASSVSASNDF. As DNA, the CDR3 is TGTGCCAGCAGTGTATCGGCTTCAAATGACTTC.

This clone has just one count. The chain uses TRBV4-1 and TRBJ1-6; TRBD1 is a possible D gene (5 bases). CDR3 length equals 18 residues. Germline V lookup: CDR1 MGHRA, CDR2 YSYEKL. With 3 bases removed from V and 7 bases from J, the gap between germline ends came to 22 bases. This CDR3 is CASSHPLGGDLPNSPLHF. Here the CDR3 DNA reads TGCGCCAGCAGCCACCCCCTCGGGGGGGATCTTCCCAATTCACCCCTCCACTTT.

V gene TRBV5-4 combines with J gene TRBJ2-2; 9 bases are shared with TRBD2. Per the germline V gene, CDR1 is SGHNT and CDR2 is YYREEE (reference sequence). This CDR3 has 16 amino acids. V lost 4 bases and J lost 7; bases outside the gene matches: 11. The CDR3 region is CASSLRAGGPIGELFF. Here the CDR3 DNA reads TGTGCCAGCAGCCTGAGGGCGGGGGGGCCGATCGGGGAGCTGTTTTTT.

J is TRBJ1-6 and V is TRBV27, with unresolved D. The length of the CDR3 is 13 residues. The V end was cut by 6 bases, the J end by 9 bases, with 12 bases between. Germline-derived CDR1 and CDR2 are MNHEY and SMNVEV (reference sequence). The chain's CDR3 is CASSPPPLSPLHF. The DNA for the CDR3 is TGTGCCAGCAGCCCTCCCCCACTTTCACCCCTCCACTTT.

This chain uses TRBV15 with TRBJ2-7; 9 bases fit TRBD1. V dropped 0 bases and J dropped 6; count of bases not matched to a gene: 6. The germline CDR1 and CDR2 sequences are LNHNV and YYDKDF (reference sequence). This CDR3 comprises 15 residues. Here the CDR3 DNA reads TGTGCCACCAGCAGAGATAGGGGGACAGGGCGCGAGCAGTACTTC. Translation: CATSRDRGTGREQYF.

The V and J genes are TRBV19 and TRBJ1-1; perhaps TRBD1 as D (6 bases). The V gene lost 3 bases and the J gene lost 5 bases, with 19 bases spanning the gap. The CDR3 is 16 residues long. Germline V gene sequence: CDR1 LNHDA, CDR2 SQIVND (reference sequence). CDR3 protein: CASSIAGTPFETEAFF. CDR3 bases: TGTGCCAGTAGTATTGCCGGGACACCCTTTGAGACTGAAGCTTTCTTT. The full variable domain, its missing parts supplied by reference TRBV19 and TRBJ1-1, is DGGITQSPKYLFRKEGQNVTLSCEQNLNHDAMYWYRQDPGQGLRLIYYSQIVNDFQKGDIAEGYSVSREKKESFPLTVTSAQKNPTAFYLCASSIAGTPFETEAFFGQGTRLTVV.